This T cell receptor (beta chain) was found in a study of T-cell reconstitution after alpha-beta-depleted transplantation in children. This CDR3 is 17 amino acids long. The J segment lost 2 bases and the V segment lost 6 bases, leaving 10 bases of the junction unmatched. Study-level results: At one year after transplant, newly produced T cells mostly accounted for T-cell counts and diversity. Roughly two months post-transplant, alpha-beta T cells reportedly originated from several hundred graft clones that had expanded. It was surviving recipient T cells and thymic progenitors that gave some patients high TCRbeta diversity at day 60.

To note about this clonotype: Its antigen is unidentified.

Preparation of the TCRbeta library used unique molecular identifiers. MiXCR, applied by TCRdb to the PCR reads, yields one record per CDR3 protein. The table lists a few hundred thousand distinct CDR3 sequences, about 40% of them singletons. The source of this sequence is a girl aged 2 to 10 with aplastic anemia, due to receive a stem cell transplant. J is TRBJ1-6 and V is TRBV12-3 or TRBV12-4; 7 bases are a match to TRBD1. The input for sequencing was PBMCs, taken before TCRalphabeta/CD19-depleted stem cell transplant. The CDR3 region has the DNA TGTGCCAGCAGCTCCCAGGGGGGCGCCCCCTATAATTCACCCCTCCACTTT. Its protein product is CASSSQGGAPYNSPLHF.